The T cell receptor beta chain described here comes from a study of blood T cell repertoires in COVID-19. Overall study context: Donors in the United States, Italy and Spain gave samples during acute or convalescent COVID-19. Nucleic acid was either cDNA or gDNA, and it came from T cells, B-cell-depleted T cells, or PBMCs.

The data were produced by immunoSEQ multiplex PCR, yet TCRdb's version contains in-frame clones alone and is incomplete. This table has about 100,000 clones, roughly 79% appearing once. The receptor comes from a man between 65 and 79 years old with active or convalescent COVID-19. What was sequenced was peripheral blood.

The CDR3 loop is CATSSPSVTDTQYF. CDR3 bases: TGTGCCACCAGTTCCCCTAGCGTCACAGATACGCAGTATTTT. The chain recombines TRBV24-1 with TRBJ2-3; D might be TRBD2 (6 bases). Germline-derived CDR1 and CDR2 are KGHDR and SFDVKD. The CDR3 is 14 amino acids. Trimming removed 6 bases at V and 2 bases at J, with 11 bases between.